These 29 T cell receptor beta chains originate from one sample sequenced in a study of T cells in Graves' hyperthyroidism and ophthalmopathy. Amplification of TCR beta CDR3 regions was performed using RNA transcripts as template. With the HTBI primer set, the TCR CDR3 went through a first round of RT-PCR. MiXCR was run by TCRdb on the multiplex PCR reads, yielding one entry per CDR3 protein. In the table there are approximately 480,000 distinct CDR3 sequences, around 20% of which are singletons. Input material: blood. These TCRs come from a man between 18 and 29 years old with Graves' hyperthyroidism.

The V call is TRBV6-2 or TRBV6-3, the J call TRBJ2-7; D remains ambiguous. The CDR3 is made up of 12 amino acids. Germline lookup yields CDR1 MNHEY and CDR2 SVGEGT. V was pared by 6 bases and J by 5 bases, with 11 bases between. CDR3 sequence (DNA): TGTGCCAGCAGGGACCAGGTCGACGAGCAGTACTTC. Amino acids: CASRDQVDEQYF.

This clonotype was seen repeatedly, ten times or more. V is TRBV11-2 and J is TRBJ2-5, with TRBD2 as a possible D gene (5 bases). The CDR3 is 17 residues long. Trimming stripped 1 base from V and 0 bases from J, with 15 bases between. The germline CDR1 and CDR2 sequences are SGHAT and FQNNGV. This chain's CDR3 is CASSLGVARGYQETQYF. The CDR3 bases are TGTGCCAGCAGCTTAGGAGTAGCGCGTGGGTACCAAGAGACCCAGTACTTC.

This clonotype has a count of ten or more. The rearrangement links TRBV12-3 or TRBV12-4 to TRBJ2-7; D is uncertain. V gave up 2 bases and J gave up 0 bases, with 5 bases separating them. The CDR3 length is 13 residues. In DNA form, the CDR3 reads TGTGCCAGCAGTTTACAGAGCTCCTACGAGCAGTACTTC. Translating gives CASSLQSSYEQYF.

V usage is TRBV9 and J usage is TRBJ2-7; D remains ambiguous. Looked up from germline, CDR1 is SGDLS and CDR2 is YYNGEE. The ends were cut back, 0 bases at V and 7 bases at J, with 14 bases in the middle. The CDR3 extends over 14 amino acids. DNA of the CDR3: TGTGCCAGCAGCGTAGTAGCCAGCCTTGGGGAGCAGTACTTC. Protein product: CASSVVASLGEQYF. Combining the CDR3 with reference TRBV9 and TRBJ2-7 gives the whole variable domain DSGVTQTPKHLITATGQRVTLRCSPRSGDLSVYWYQQSLDQGLQFLIQYYNGEERAKGNILERFSAQQFPDLHSELNLSSLELGDSALYFCASSVVASLGEQYFGPGTRLTVT.

This clonotype has ten or more counts. The rearrangement joins TRBV20-1 to TRBJ2-7, with D perhaps given as TRBD1 or TRBD2 (5 bases each). CDR3 size: 16 residues. Germline-derived CDR1 and CDR2 are DFQATT and SNEGSKA (reference sequence). V lost 0 bases, J lost 3 bases, and 18 bases lay in between. In DNA form, the CDR3 reads TGCAGTGCTAGAGACCCACGGGGCCATGGATTCTACGAGCAGTACTTC. Its protein is CSARDPRGHGFYEQYF.

V usage is TRBV6-1 and J usage is TRBJ2-5, with a tentative D call TRBD2 (5 bases). The length of the CDR3 is 12 residues. V gave up 8 bases and J gave up 5 bases, with 12 bases separating them. Germline values: CDR1 MNHNS, CDR2 SASEGT. The CDR3 coding sequence is TGTGCCAGCTTCCCTGGCGGGGAGACCCAGTACTTC. Encoded protein: CASFPGGETQYF.

Worth noting for this clonotype: A read error may be the cause here, since a much bigger clone is one base away. V usage is TRBV12-3 or TRBV12-4 and J usage is TRBJ2-5; 10 bases line up with TRBD1. This CDR3 is built from 16 residues. The CDR3 sequence is CVSRQSGTGEKETQYF. CDR3 DNA sequence: TGTGTCAGCAGACAATCCGGGACAGGGGAAAAAGAGACCCAGTACTTC.

This clonotype was counted many times. The chain joins TRBV7-8 to TRBJ1-2; TRBD1 matches 7 bases. CDR1 is SGHVS and CDR2 is FQNEAQ in the germline V gene. There are 16 residues in the CDR3. V dropped 1 base and J dropped 8; count of bases not matched to a gene: 13. CDR3 residues: CASSLGSEGALKGYTF. The CDR3 coding sequence is TGTGCCAGCAGCTTAGGATCTGAGGGGGCGCTTAAGGGCTACACCTTC. Drawing the rest from reference TRBV7-8 and TRBJ1-2, the complete variable domain is GAGVSQSPRYKVAKRGQDVALRCDPISGHVSLFWYQQALGQGPEFLTYFQNEAQLDKSGLPSDRFFAERPEGSVSTLKIQRTQQEDSAVYLCASSLGSEGALKGYTFGSGTRLTVV.

A note on this clonotype: With a much larger clone just one base away, this may be a read error. The rearrangement uses TRBV12-3 or TRBV12-4 and TRBJ1-1; D not certain. This CDR3 is 13 amino acids long. V was trimmed by 7 bases and J by 1 base, leaving 10 bases between them. The CDR3 sequence: CASILHRNTEAFF. CDR3 bases: TGTGCCAGCATACTACATCGGAACACTGAAGCTTTCTTT.

This clonotype was detected only a few times. The chain recombines TRBV15 with TRBJ1-1, with 9 bases that match TRBD1. The length of the CDR3 is 15 residues. With V trimmed by 5 bases and J by 4 bases, 8 bases remained unmatched. Germline assignment: CDR1 LNHNV and CDR2 YYDKDF (reference sequence). CDR3 in DNA: TGTGCCACCAGCCGGGACAGGGAGGGTGCCACTGAAGCTTTCTTT. This gives the protein CATSRDREGATEAFF.

This clonotype appeared a few times. The chain carries TRBV27 and TRBJ1-1; 8 bases align to TRBD1. CDR1 is MNHEY and CDR2 is SMNVEV in the germline V gene (reference sequence). This CDR3 is 16 amino acids long. V gave up 5 bases and J gave up 4 bases; unmatched junction bases: 12. The DNA for the CDR3 is TGTGCCAGCAGTCCCCTACAGGGGGGTTGGTCCACTGAAGCTTTCTTT. Its translation is CASSPLQGGWSTEAFF.

The chain joins TRBV3-1 to TRBJ1-5; TRBD1 agrees at 7 bases. V lost 4 bases and J lost 7; bases outside the gene matches: 7. CDR1 is LGHDT, CDR2 YNNKEL, per germline (reference sequence). CDR3 length: 14 residues. CDR3 loop: CASSRSQGEQPQHF. As DNA, the CDR3 is TGTGCCAGCAGCCGTTCTCAGGGGGAGCAGCCCCAGCATTTT.

In its sample, this clonotype was seen many times. V usage is TRBV6-1 and J usage is TRBJ1-1, with a possible D match to TRBD1 (6 bases). CDR3 size: 14 residues. Germline V CDR1 and CDR2: MNHNS, SASEGT. Deletions cut 4 bases from V and 6 bases from J, with 15 bases between. CDR3 in amino acids: CASSGLRGLAEAFF. The CDR3, as DNA: TGTGCCAGCAGTGGGTTGAGGGGGTTAGCTGAAGCTTTCTTT.

This clonotype was observed a handful of times. V and J are TRBV30 and TRBJ1-5; the D is unclear. CDR3 length equals 12 residues. V was clipped by 0 bases and J by 4 bases, with 4 bases between them. CDR1 is GTSNPN and CDR2 is SVGIG in the germline V gene (reference sequence). The CDR3 region has the DNA TGTGCCTGGAGTGTTTATAATCAGCCCCAGCATTTT. Its protein product is CAWSVYNQPQHF.

This clonotype appeared many times. Here the CDR3 DNA reads TGTGCCATCAGTGGGACTGGGAACAATCAGCCCCAGCATTTT. Translation gives CAISGTGNNQPQHF. V is TRBV10-3 and J is TRBJ1-5; D uncertain. Germline V gene lookup returns CDR1 ENHRY and CDR2 SYGVKD. Trimming left V 4 bases short and J 3 bases short, with 10 bases between. This CDR3 is 14 amino acids long.

There are a few counts of this clonotype. The genes are TRBV18 and TRBJ2-5; 7 nucleotides line up with TRBD1. The V segment lost 0 bases and the J segment 2 bases; nucleotides outside the gene matches: 6. This CDR3 is built from 16 residues. CDR1 is KGHSH and CDR2 is LQKENI in the germline V gene. CDR3 in amino acids: CASSPPGTVLQETQYF. Written as DNA, the CDR3 is TGTGCCAGCTCACCACCCGGGACAGTATTACAAGAGACCCAGTACTTC. Full variable domain (missing parts from reference TRBV18 and TRBJ2-5): NAGVMQNPRHLVRRRGQEARLRCSPMKGHSHVYWYRQLPEEGLKFMVYLQKENIIDESGMPKERFSAEFPKEGPSILRIQQVVRGDSAAYFCASSPPGTVLQETQYFGPGTRLLVL.

This clonotype was counted only a few times. This chain joins TRBV4-1 and TRBJ2-7; unclear D gene. V was shortened by 1 base and J by 7 bases, with 17 bases between the two germline ends. The CDR3 totals 15 residues. Germline values: CDR1 MGHRA, CDR2 YSYEKL. The CDR3 sequence is CASSQVWTPEVEQYF. The CDR3 DNA reads as TGCGCCAGCAGCCAAGTCTGGACCCCAGAGGTAGAGCAGTACTTC.

This clonotype was recorded many times. The chain uses TRBV12-3 or TRBV12-4 and TRBJ1-2; D gene uncertain. The CDR3 contains 16 residues. Trimming left V 2 bases short and J 6 bases short, with 19 bases between. The CDR3 nucleotides read TGTGCCAGCAGTTTATACGGTCCGGGAGCGCCGGATGGCTACACCTTC. It translates to CASSLYGPGAPDGYTF.

The V and J genes are TRBV12-3 or TRBV12-4 and TRBJ1-1; D is uncertain. V was shortened by 4 bases and J by 1 base, with 13 bases between the two germline ends. CDR3 size: 15 residues. The CDR3 here is CASSSPGPSNTEAFF. The DNA for the CDR3 is TGTGCCAGCAGTTCACCCGGGCCGTCGAACACTGAAGCTTTCTTT.

This clonotype has more than one count but fewer than ten. The rearrangement links TRBV24-1 to TRBJ1-5; 9 nucleotides agree with TRBD1. With V trimmed by 7 bases and J by 6 bases, 6 bases remained unmatched. Germline-derived CDR1 and CDR2 are KGHDR and SFDVKD. The CDR3 is made up of 14 amino acids. The CDR3 loop is CATSSGQGTQPQHF. In DNA form, the CDR3 reads TGTGCCACCAGCTCCGGACAGGGGACTCAGCCCCAGCATTTT.

This chain connects TRBV19 to TRBJ2-3, with TRBD2 matching 15 bases. The CDR3 loop spans 15 amino acids. The V segment lost 5 bases and the J segment 7 bases; nucleotides outside the gene matches: 4. In germline, CDR1 is LNHDA, CDR2 SQIVND (reference sequence). The CDR3 DNA follows: TGTGCCAGTAGTCGGGGACTAGCGGGGGGAAATACGCAGTATTTT. This gives the protein CASSRGLAGGNTQYF.

This clonotype was recorded many times. The V gene is TRBV20-1, the J gene TRBJ1-5, with 9 positions matching TRBD1. The junction had 7 bases not matched to a gene; V was cut back by 0 bases and J by 4 bases. Germline values: CDR1 DFQATT, CDR2 SNEGSKA (reference sequence). The CDR3 extends over 16 amino acids. The CDR3 here is CSARDLQGAGNQPQHF. The DNA of the CDR3 is TGCAGTGCTAGAGATCTACAGGGGGCAGGAAATCAGCCCCAGCATTTT.

This clonotype has ten or more counts. This chain uses TRBV7-2 with TRBJ1-5; D uncertain. Trimming stripped 1 base from V and 11 bases from J, with 12 bases between. CDR1 and CDR2 (germline): SGHTA, FQGNSA. There are 13 residues in the CDR3. CDR3: CASSLGPPVAQHF. The CDR3 nucleotides read TGTGCCAGCAGCTTAGGGCCCCCGGTGGCCCAGCATTTT.

In this sample, this clonotype turned up a few times. A much bigger clone sits one base away, suggesting this may be a read error. The genes are TRBV14 and TRBJ2-6; D unresolved. Germline CDR1 and CDR2: SGHDN and FVKESK. The V end was cut by 3 bases, the J end by 1 base, with 1 base between. The CDR3 is made up of 13 amino acids. The chain's CDR3 is CASSHSGANVLTF. The CDR3 nucleotides read TGTGCCAGCAGCCATTCTGGGGCCAACGTCCTGACTTTC.

In its sample, this clonotype was seen a few times. The rearrangement uses TRBV6-5 and TRBJ2-2; TRBD2 matches 8 bases. The CDR3 length is 16 residues. Looked up from germline, CDR1 is MNHEY and CDR2 is SVGAGI. The J segment lost 1 base and the V segment lost 4 bases, leaving 5 bases of the junction unmatched. This CDR3 is CASSSAGALNTGELFF. The CDR3 nucleotides are TGTGCCAGCAGTTCAGCGGGGGCCCTGAACACCGGGGAGCTGTTTTTT.

The J gene is TRBJ1-5, the V gene TRBV27; D perhaps matches TRBD1 (5 bases). The CDR3 is 15 amino acids. Germline CDR1 reads MNHEY; CDR2 reads SMNVEV (reference sequence). V lost 4 bases and J lost 1, with 11 bases in between. CDR3 amino acids: CASSYEGRSNQPQHF. CDR3 DNA sequence: TGTGCCAGCAGTTATGAGGGGAGGAGCAATCAGCCCCAGCATTTT.

This clonotype was picked up many times. V is TRBV28 and J is TRBJ1-1; TRBD1 might be the D (6 bases). The V and J ends lost 7 bases and 1 base respectively, with 13 bases between them. The CDR3 is 14 amino acids. Germline V gene data show CDR1 as MDHEN and CDR2 as SYDVKM. The CDR3 DNA is TGTGCCAGCACTTCGGGGGGGGCGAACACTGAAGCTTTCTTT. Amino acids: CASTSGGANTEAFF.

This clonotype was picked up many times. The rearrangement joins TRBV20-1 to TRBJ2-7; 7 positions agree with TRBD1. The CDR3 has 13 residues. Germline CDR1 is DFQATT and CDR2 is SNEGSKA (reference sequence). Losses at the gene ends were 4 bases for V and 2 bases for J; bases not matched to a gene: 5. As DNA, the CDR3 is TGCAGTGCTATCTCCGGGACAGCCTACGAGCAGTACTTC. Residues: CSAISGTAYEQYF.

The sample holds many counts of this clonotype. This chain uses TRBV6-1 with TRBJ2-2; 7 nucleotides line up with TRBD2. Germline CDR1 and CDR2: MNHNS and SASEGT. The CDR3 totals 14 residues. Trimming at V came to 6 bases and at J to 3 bases, leaving 4 bases not matched to a gene. As DNA, the CDR3 is TGTGCCAGCAGGAGACTAGCACACACCGGGGAGCTGTTTTTT. It yields the protein CASRRLAHTGELFF.